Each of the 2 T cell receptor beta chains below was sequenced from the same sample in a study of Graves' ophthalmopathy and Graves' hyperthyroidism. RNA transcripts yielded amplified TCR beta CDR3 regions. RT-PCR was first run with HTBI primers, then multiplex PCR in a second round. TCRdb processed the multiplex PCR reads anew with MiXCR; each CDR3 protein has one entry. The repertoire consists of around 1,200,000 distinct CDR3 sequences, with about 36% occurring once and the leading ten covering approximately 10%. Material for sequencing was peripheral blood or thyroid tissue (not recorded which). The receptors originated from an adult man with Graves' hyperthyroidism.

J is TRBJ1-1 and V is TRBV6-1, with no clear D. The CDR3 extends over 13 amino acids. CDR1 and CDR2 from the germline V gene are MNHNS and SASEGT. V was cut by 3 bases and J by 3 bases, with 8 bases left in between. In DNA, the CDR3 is TGTGCCAGCAGTGACAGGATATACACTGAAGCTTTCTTT. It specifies CASSDRIYTEAFF.

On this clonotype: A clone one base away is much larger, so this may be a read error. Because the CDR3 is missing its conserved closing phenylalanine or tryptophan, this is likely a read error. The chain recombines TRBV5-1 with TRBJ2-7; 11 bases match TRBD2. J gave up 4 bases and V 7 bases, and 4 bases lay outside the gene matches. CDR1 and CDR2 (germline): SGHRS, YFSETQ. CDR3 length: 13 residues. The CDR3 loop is CASALAGGYEQYL. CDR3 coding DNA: TGCGCCAGCGCGCTAGCGGGAGGTTACGAGCAGTACCTC.